This T cell receptor beta chain was recovered during a study of CD8 T cells in ankylosing spondylitis. The CDR3 is 14 amino acids. After removal of 4 bases from V and 4 bases from J, the junction contained 5 bases not matched to a gene. The germline V gene encodes CDR1 SGDLS and CDR2 YYNGEE. Study-wide points: Certain motif variants had earlier appeared in reactive arthritis synovial fluid and blood. The authors found the disease-linked clones to be CD8+ and relatively rare in peripheral blood. Matched ankylosing spondylitis synovial fluid reportedly contained a significantly enriched population of disease-linked clones.

TCRdb re-called the 5' RACE reads with MiXCR, one entry per CDR3 protein. This sample has about 220,000 distinct CDR3 sequences, with approximately 24% found just once. Regarding this clonotype: As yet, its antigen is unknown.

The receptor was derived from a male donor with ankylosing spondylitis or in good health (not recorded which). The specimen was blood, either unsorted or a sorted T cell fraction (not recorded which). The chain combines TRBV9 with TRBJ1-2; the match to TRBD1 covers 9 bases. The CDR3 sequence: CASSSGQGSYGYTF. The CDR3 nucleotides read TGTGCCAGCAGCTCCGGACAGGGGAGCTATGGCTACACCTTC.